The rows below give T cell receptor beta chains drawn from one sample of a study of shared clonotypes between healthy human individuals. The method was immunoSEQ multiplex PCR; TCRdb's version includes in-frame clones alone and lacks a portion of them. The table records around 550,000 clones, around 96% of them present only once. The material sequenced was naive CD4+ T cells sorted from blood. All receptors come from a woman in her twenties or thirties in good health. CDR3s include the opening cysteine and the closing phenylalanine or tryptophan. D genes are given only for firm matches. A row's size may be missing; if present it is once, few, many or a size class.

v_gene,abundance,d_gene,j_gene,CDR3aa,CDR3nt
TRBV10-3,NA,NA,TRBJ2-7,CAISDAANFYYEQYF,TGTGCCATCAGTGATGCCGCGAATTTTTACTACGAGCAGTACTTC
TRBV10-1,NA,TRBD1,TRBJ1-2,CASRRQGLNYGYTF,TGCGCCAGCAGGCGACAGGGTTTGAACTATGGCTACACCTTC
TRBV4-1,NA,NA,TRBJ2-1,CASSHWDGLGNEQFF,TGCGCCAGCAGCCACTGGGACGGTCTGGGGAATGAGCAGTTCTTC
TRBV5-1,NA,NA,TRBJ2-7,CASSSGLGASYEQYF,TGCGCCAGCAGCAGTGGGTTGGGGGCCTCCTACGAGCAGTACTTC
TRBV5-1,NA,NA,TRBJ2-1,CASSLVYGVNEQFF,TGCGCCAGCAGCTTGGTTTACGGGGTGAATGAGCAGTTCTTC
TRBV11-1,once,NA,TRBJ2-3,CASSKQGADTQYF,TGTGCCAGCAGCAAACAGGGCGCAGATACGCAGTATTTT
TRBV15,NA,NA,TRBJ2-2,CATSRDLTGIGTGELFF,TGTGCCACCAGCAGAGACTTGACAGGAATAGGCACCGGGGAGCTGTTTTTT
TRBV5-1,NA,TRBD2,TRBJ2-3,CASSSGTGTSGGGSTDTQYF,TGCGCCAGCAGCTCGGGGACCGGGACTAGCGGAGGGGGGTCCACAGATACGCAGTATTTT
TRBV7-2,NA,NA,TRBJ2-1,CASSFLAWEQFF,TGTGCCAGCAGCTTTCTTGCGTGGGAGCAGTTCTTC
TRBV11-2,NA,NA,TRBJ1-5,CASSVFSQPQHF,TGTGCCAGCAGCGTTTTTTCTCAGCCCCAGCATTTT
TRBV5-1,NA,TRBD2,TRBJ2-7,CASSLLSSGEPLPYEQYF,TGCGCCAGCAGCTTACTCTCTAGCGGGGAGCCCCTCCCCTACGAGCAGTACTTC
TRBV28,NA,NA,TRBJ1-1,CASSPASRLGRGTEAFF,TGTGCCAGCAGTCCCGCCTCTCGACTGGGGAGGGGGACTGAAGCTTTCTTT
TRBV18,NA,TRBD1,TRBJ1-1,CASSSGQGLFMNTEAFF,TGTGCCAGCTCATCAGGACAGGGGCTGTTCATGAACACTGAAGCTTTCTTT
TRBV6-5,once,NA,TRBJ1-5,CASSSRDSNQPQHF,TGTGCCAGCAGTTCCAGGGACAGCAATCAGCCCCAGCATTTT
TRBV2,NA,NA,TRBJ2-3,CASSTDGLGADTQYF,TGTGCCAGCAGTACCGACGGGCTGGGAGCAGATACGCAGTATTTT
TRBV7-9,NA,TRBD1,TRBJ1-3,CASSKQGANGNTIYF,TGTGCCAGCAGCAAACAGGGGGCTAATGGAAACACCATATATTTT
TRBV2,NA,NA,TRBJ1-4,CASGRTEKLFF,TGTGCCAGTGGAAGAACCGAAAAACTGTTTTTT
TRBV19,NA,NA,TRBJ2-7,CASRATGLVDEQYF,TGTGCCAGTAGAGCCACCGGACTTGTAGACGAGCAGTACTTC
TRBV9,NA,NA,TRBJ1-4,CASSVGGFNEKLFF,TGTGCCAGCAGCGTAGGGGGTTTTAATGAAAAACTGTTTTTT
TRBV27,NA,TRBD1,TRBJ1-4,CASSFNPLVRGQGYEKLFF,TGTGCCAGCAGTTTTAATCCGTTGGTTCGGGGACAGGGTTATGAAAAACTGTTTTTT
TRBV9,NA,NA,TRBJ2-1,CASSVELAVSNEQFF,TGTGCCAGCAGCGTAGAATTAGCAGTCTCCAATGAGCAGTTCTTC
TRBV15,NA,NA,TRBJ1-6,CATSRKLGGSPLHF,TGTGCCACCAGCAGAAAATTGGGAGGCTCACCCCTCCACTTT
TRBV7-9,NA,TRBD1,TRBJ1-2,CASSDDGQGVYGYTF,TGTGCCAGCAGCGACGACGGACAGGGAGTGTATGGCTACACCTTC
TRBV5-1,NA,NA,TRBJ1-4,CASSFSPTTGSGEKLFF,TGCGCCAGCAGCTTTTCACCCACTACAGGAAGTGGCGAAAAACTGTTTTTT
TRBV9,NA,NA,TRBJ2-3,CASSAQTRVADTQYF,TGTGCCAGCAGCGCCCAAACTAGAGTCGCAGATACGCAGTATTTT
TRBV19,NA,TRBD1,TRBJ2-3,CASSRDRGPGTDTQYF,TGTGCCAGTAGTAGGGACAGGGGACCGGGCACAGATACGCAGTATTTT
TRBV5-3,NA,NA,TRBJ1-1,CARSLGDPRNTEAFF,TGTGCCAGAAGCTTGGGTGACCCCCGGAACACTGAAGCTTTCTTT
TRBV6-1,NA,NA,TRBJ1-1,CASSDMRVTEAFF,TGTGCCAGCAGTGATATGCGAGTGACTGAAGCTTTCTTT
TRBV28,NA,NA,TRBJ2-7,CASSLHGADEQYF,TGTGCCAGCAGTTTACATGGCGCGGACGAGCAGTACTTC
TRBV23-1,NA,NA,TRBJ1-4,CASSQSSGTRLEKLFF,TGCGCCAGCAGTCAATCGAGCGGGACAAGGTTGGAAAAACTGTTTTTT
TRBV19,NA,NA,TRBJ1-5,CASSPLTGIDFSNQPQHF,TGTGCCAGTAGTCCGTTGACAGGTATCGACTTTAGCAATCAGCCCCAGCATTTT
TRBV28,NA,NA,TRBJ2-7,CASSSPPKTSYEQYF,TGTGCCAGCAGTTCGCCCCCGAAGACCTCCTACGAGCAGTACTTC
TRBV4-2,once,NA,TRBJ2-7,CASSQGRGTYEQYF,TGTGCCAGCAGCCAAGGGAGGGGAACCTACGAGCAGTACTTC
TRBV5-1,NA,NA,TRBJ2-7,CASSLGYEQYF,TGCGCCAGCAGCTTAGGCTACGAGCAGTACTTC
TRBV7-2,NA,NA,TRBJ1-1,CASSLETADREAFF,TGTGCCAGCAGCTTAGAAACGGCAGATCGTGAAGCTTTCTTT
TRBV28,NA,TRBD1,TRBJ1-1,CASSSGQGAEAFF,TGTGCCAGCAGTTCAGGACAGGGGGCTGAAGCTTTCTTT
TRBV5-4,once,TRBD2,TRBJ2-7,CASSFGTTVTYEQYF,TGTGCCAGCAGCTTCGGGACTACCGTCACCTACGAGCAGTACTTC
TRBV6-1,NA,NA,TRBJ1-1,CASSEATRPLTEAFF,TGTGCCAGCAGTGAAGCGACCAGGCCGCTCACTGAAGCTTTCTTT
TRBV9,NA,NA,TRBJ1-3,CASARGGSAGNTIYF,TGTGCCAGCGCCCGGGGGGGCTCGGCTGGAAACACCATATATTTT
TRBV5-4,NA,TRBD2,TRBJ2-1,CASSSSGSAFNEQFF,TGTGCCAGCAGCTCAAGCGGGAGCGCCTTTAATGAGCAGTTCTTC
TRBV6-1,NA,TRBD1,TRBJ1-1,CASSERQGRYTEAFF,TGTGCCAGCAGTGAACGACAGGGAAGGTACACTGAAGCTTTCTTT
TRBV28,NA,NA,TRBJ1-3,CASSLSEGNSGNTIYF,TGTGCCAGCAGTTTATCAGAGGGAAACTCTGGAAACACCATATATTTT
TRBV28,NA,TRBD1,TRBJ1-5,CASSLRQGAWQPQHF,TGTGCCAGCAGTTTACGGCAGGGGGCTTGGCAGCCCCAGCATTTT
TRBV11-3,NA,NA,TRBJ2-5,CASTASRQETQYF,TGTGCCAGCACCGCTAGCCGACAAGAGACCCAGTACTTC
TRBV28,NA,TRBD1,TRBJ1-4,CASSLRDSSNEKLFF,TGTGCCAGCAGTTTACGGGACAGCAGTAATGAAAAACTGTTTTTT
TRBV5-6,once,NA,TRBJ2-1,CASSKQGYNEQFF,TGTGCCAGCAGTAAACAGGGCTACAATGAGCAGTTCTTC